This TCR beta chain was recorded in a study of cytomegalovirus exposure and HLA in healthy donors. In its sample, this clone was seen once. The antigen remains undetermined. J was trimmed by 7 bases and V by 6 bases; bases with no gene match: 12. The germline gives CDR1 MDHEN, CDR2 SYDVKM. CDR3 length equals 15 residues. Findings of the study overall: Reportedly, cytomegalovirus status was diagnosed with high sensitivity and specificity. Sequencing depth across donors, presence/absence analyses assumed, was roughly uniform. In vitro work confirmed that a few CMV-associated chains recognize CMV antigens.

Primers included in the PCR were 60 Vbeta and 13 Jbeta primers. Repertoires were generated with immunoSEQ multiplex PCR, while TCRdb's copy carries only in-frame clones and drops some. The table records about 200,000 clones, approximately 80% of them present only once. The sample comprised PBMCs. The receptor's source is a man aged 25-45 years in good health and CMV-seronegative. The chain has TRBV28 and TRBJ2-1; 7 bases are shared with TRBD2. The CDR3 bases are TGTGCCAGCAGGCCTGGACTAGAGCTCATGAATGAGCAGTTCTTC. This encodes CASRPGLELMNEQFF.